The present T cell receptor (beta chain) was sequenced within a study of cytomegalovirus exposure and HLA in healthy donors. Whole-study context: Sequencing of 150 million to 200 million T cells in an earlier analysis found some 100 million unique TCR beta sequences.

The V end lost 3 bases, the J end lost 2 bases, and 10 bases lay between the germline ends. There are 14 residues in the CDR3. Germline CDR1 reads KGHSH; CDR2 reads LQKENI. The donors, nominally healthy at sampling, likely had unrecorded immune exposures. Both 60 Vbeta primers and 13 Jbeta primers went into the PCR. Clones were read by immunoSEQ multiplex PCR, and TCRdb kept only the in-frame ones, dropping some. The table includes fewer than 200,000 clones, roughly four fifths detected once. Concerning this clone: Other DNA sequences from this sample encode an identical CDR3 as well.

This receptor was identified in a female donor in good health and CMV-seronegative. Sequenced sample: PBMCs. The chain carries TRBV18 and TRBJ2-5; TRBD1 is a possible D gene (5 bases). The CDR3 loop reads CASSPQGVQETQYF. The CDR3 nucleotides are TGTGCCAGCTCACCCCAGGGCGTTCAAGAGACCCAGTACTTC.